Below, 20 T cell receptor beta chains from the same sample are listed, as sequenced in a study of blood T cell repertoires in COVID-19. Here immunoSEQ multiplex PCR was the method, and the copy in TCRdb shows in-frame clones only, minus some. The data show roughly 300,000 clones, roughly 86% seen once. The sequencing sample was made of peripheral blood. The source is a woman aged 45 to 65 with acute or convalescent COVID-19.

The V and J genes are TRBV24-1 and TRBJ2-2; D ambiguous. V was trimmed by 5 bases and J by 0 bases, leaving 9 bases between them. The CDR3 spans 15 residues. Germline V gives CDR1 KGHDR, CDR2 SFDVKD. The CDR3 DNA follows: TGTGCCACCAGTGTGACGACTGCGAACACCGGGGAGCTGTTTTTT. Translated, it gives CATSVTTANTGELFF.

V gene TRBV2 combines with J gene TRBJ2-2; D gene unclear. The germline gives CDR1 SNHLY, CDR2 FYNNEI. This CDR3 spans 13 amino acids. V lost 6 bases to trimming and J lost 6 bases, with 11 bases between them. The CDR3 is CASSSLEAGELFF. The CDR3 coding sequence is TGTGCCAGCAGCTCCCTAGAGGCCGGGGAGCTGTTTTTT.

The J gene is TRBJ2-7, the V gene TRBV28; 10 bases are shared with TRBD2. Per the germline V gene, CDR1 is MDHEN and CDR2 is SYDVKM. The CDR3 has 15 amino acids. J was trimmed by 4 bases and V by 6 bases; bases with no gene match: 9. Here the CDR3 DNA reads TGTGCCAGCAGCTTAGAGGGACTAGCGCTGTACGAGCAGTACTTC. Translating gives CASSLEGLALYEQYF.

This chain joins TRBV5-8 and TRBJ2-3; 10 bases are shared with TRBD2. This CDR3 is built from 16 residues. Germline V CDR1 and CDR2: SGHTS, YDEGEE. Unmatched junction bases numbered 7, after V lost 4 bases and J lost 2 bases. The CDR3 protein is CASSIGTSVNTDTQYF. CDR3 DNA sequence: TGTGCCAGCAGCATCGGGACTAGCGTTAACACAGATACGCAGTATTTT.

Remarks on this clone: Other DNA sequences in the sample encode the same CDR3. V usage is TRBV7-2 and J usage is TRBJ2-5; D is ambiguous. This CDR3 spans 13 amino acids. V dropped 1 base and J dropped 0 bases, with 3 bases sitting between them. CDR1 and CDR2 (germline): SGHTA, FQGNSA. CDR3 amino acids: CASSLVYQETQYF. In DNA form, the CDR3 reads TGTGCCAGCAGCTTAGTCTACCAAGAGACCCAGTACTTC. Based on the CDR3 plus reference TRBV7-2 and TRBJ2-5, the full variable domain is GAGVSQSPSNKVTEKGKDVELRCDPISGHTALYWYRQSLGQGLEFLIYFQGNSAPDKSGLPSDRFSAERTGGSVSTLTIQRTQQEDSAVYLCASSLVYQETQYFGPGTRLLVL.

The chain links TRBV30 to TRBJ2-7, with 11 nucleotides matching TRBD2. The trim removed 5 bases at V and 6 bases at J, leaving 18 bases unmatched. The CDR3 consists of 17 residues. Per germline, CDR1 GTSNPN and CDR2 SVGIG (reference sequence). The CDR3 here is CAWATRLAGFKIREQYF. The DNA of the CDR3 is TGTGCCTGGGCGACGAGACTAGCGGGATTTAAGATCCGCGAGCAGTACTTC.

The CDR3 is CASSQDSVLAGALITDTQYF. CDR3 DNA sequence: TGTGCCAGCAGCCAAGATAGCGTGCTAGCGGGGGCTCTCATAACAGATACGCAGTATTTT. J is TRBJ2-3 and V is TRBV4-2, with 10 bases aligning to TRBD2. The CDR3 is made up of 20 amino acids. Germline V gene lookup returns CDR1 LGHNA and CDR2 YNFKEQ. V shed 0 bases and J 3 bases; nucleotides not matched to a gene: 15.

The V gene is TRBV7-2, the J gene TRBJ2-5; D may be TRBD1 (7 bases). The germline V gene encodes CDR1 SGHTA and CDR2 FQGNSA. CDR3 size: 15 residues. V dropped 6 bases and J dropped 2 bases, with 16 bases sitting between them. The CDR3 nucleotides read TGTGCCAGCAGTGTCCAGGGGGGTATACAAGAGACCCAGTACTTC. Its protein product is CASSVQGGIQETQYF.

This clone was observed a handful of times. The rearrangement links TRBV2 to TRBJ1-2, with D possibly matching TRBD1 (5 bases). Germline loops: CDR1 SNHLY, CDR2 FYNNEI. The CDR3 loop spans 14 amino acids. V was shortened by 1 base and J by 2 bases, with 8 bases between the two germline ends. The CDR3 protein is CASSEVQGNYGYTF. Written as DNA, the CDR3 is TGTGCCAGCAGTGAAGTGCAGGGCAACTATGGCTACACCTTC.

The CDR3 sequence: CAIRQNEKLFF. The CDR3 nucleotides are TGTGCCATCAGACAAAATGAAAAACTGTTTTTT. V usage is TRBV10-3 and J usage is TRBJ1-4, with unresolved D. The CDR3 covers 11 residues. Germline V gene sequence: CDR1 ENHRY, CDR2 SYGVKD. V was cut by 6 bases and J by 5 bases, with 4 bases left in between.

CDR3 residues: CASTTKTGARGELFF. In DNA form, the CDR3 reads TGTGCCAGTACCACGAAGACAGGGGCAAGGGGGGAGCTGTTTTTT. The chain links TRBV19 to TRBJ2-2, with TRBD1 matching over 8 bases. This CDR3 spans 15 amino acids. CDR1 and CDR2 (germline): LNHDA, SQIVND (reference sequence). V gave up 7 bases and J gave up 8 bases; unmatched junction bases: 12.

This chain links TRBV30 with TRBJ1-1; D ambiguous. V was shortened by 3 bases and J by 1 base, with 6 bases between the two germline ends. Germline assignment: CDR1 GTSNPN and CDR2 SVGIG (reference sequence). This CDR3 is built from 12 residues. This CDR3 is CAWSSRNTEAFF. The CDR3 bases are TGTGCCTGGAGCTCGAGGAACACTGAAGCTTTCTTT.

The J gene is TRBJ1-1, the V gene TRBV6-5; D gene unclear. Germline CDR1 and CDR2: MNHEY and SVGAGI. V lost 6 bases to trimming and J lost 5 bases, with 13 bases between them. The CDR3 consists of 13 residues. The CDR3 DNA reads TGTGCCAGCAGAACTTCCCGAGGGACTGAAGCTTTCTTT. This sequence encodes CASRTSRGTEAFF.

The CDR3 DNA is TGTGCCAGCAGTTTGGGAGGAGAAGCTTTCTTT. Residues: CASSLGGEAFF. The rearrangement links TRBV28 to TRBJ1-1; D unclear. CDR1 and CDR2 from the germline V gene are MDHEN and SYDVKM. The CDR3 is 11 amino acids. V was shortened by 3 bases and J by 8 bases, with 7 bases between the two germline ends.

This chain links TRBV28 with TRBJ2-1; tentatively, D is TRBD2 (5 bases). Trimming pared 7 bases from V and 10 bases from J, leaving 20 bases between. The CDR3 has 14 amino acids. CDR1 is MDHEN, CDR2 SYDVKM, per germline. CDR3 sequence reads: CASTPRVGEGEQFF. CDR3 coding DNA: TGTGCCAGCACCCCTCGGGTCGGGGAAGGGGAGCAGTTCTTC.

The chain joins TRBV4-1 to TRBJ2-5; TRBD2 agrees at 11 bases. The CDR3 length is 16 residues. Germline CDR1 and CDR2: MGHRA and YSYEKL. Trimming at V came to 4 bases and at J to 4 bases, leaving 8 bases not matched to a gene. The CDR3 sequence: CASSLTLTSGRETQYF. Written as DNA, the CDR3 is TGCGCCAGCAGCCTAACGCTTACTAGCGGGAGAGAGACCCAGTACTTC.

The chain is built from TRBV4-2 and TRBJ2-7; 10 bases fit TRBD1. CDR1 is LGHNA and CDR2 is YNFKEQ in the germline V gene. V was clipped by 1 base and J by 2 bases; unmatched bases: 8. This CDR3 has 17 residues. CDR3 nucleotide sequence: TGTGCCAGCAGCCAAGTTACCGGGACAGGGGTGGCCTACGAGCAGTACTTC. It yields the protein CASSQVTGTGVAYEQYF.

The V gene is TRBV9, the J gene TRBJ2-5, with TRBD1 matching over 8 bases. Germline V CDR1 and CDR2: SGDLS, YYNGEE. The CDR3 sequence is 13 residues long. Trimming removed 3 bases from V and 3 bases from J; junction bases left unmatched: 1. CDR3 coding DNA: TGTGCCAGCAGCGAGGGACAGGAAGAGACCCAGTACTTC. This sequence encodes CASSEGQEETQYF.

The chain is built from TRBV30 and TRBJ1-1; D gene uncertain. CDR1 is GTSNPN and CDR2 is SVGIG in the germline V gene (reference sequence). The CDR3 length is 12 residues. Trimming took 6 bases from V and 3 from J, leaving 11 bases between them. The CDR3 DNA reads as TGTGCCTGCCGAGAGGGATACACTGAAGCTTTCTTT. Residues: CACREGYTEAFF.

This chain links TRBV5-1 with TRBJ2-4; the match to TRBD1 covers 8 bases. V gave up 0 bases and J gave up 8 bases; unmatched junction bases: 10. The CDR3 contains 16 residues. Germline assignment: CDR1 SGHRS and CDR2 YFSETQ. In DNA, the CDR3 is TGCGCCAGCAGCTTGGAAAATCGCCAGGGGGCGGACATTCAGTACTTC. It translates to CASSLENRQGADIQYF.